This entry describes one TCR beta chain. Methods used by the authors: From reference gene primer amplification, estimates of nucleated cell counts were derived. Produced via immunoSEQ multiplex PCR; TCRdb's table is partial and in-frame only. V, J and clone size are those of that table, while D and trimming were read from the DNA. Altogether over 250,000 clones are present, roughly 83% being singletons, with the ten largest covering roughly 1.6%. This sample is part of a study of blood T cell repertoires in COVID-19. This CDR3 has 14 residues. Germline V gene lookup returns CDR1 MDHEN and CDR2 SYDVKM. The V segment lost 5 bases and the J segment 5 bases; nucleotides outside the gene matches: 6.

The clonotype originates from a human donor with COVID-19, enrolled during active disease. The donor label of this sample is uncertain. This chain joins TRBV28 and TRBJ2-1, with 7 nucleotides matching TRBD2. The sample consisted of peripheral blood. As DNA, the CDR3 is TGTGCCAGCAGTACCCGGGACTACCACAATGAGCAGTTCTTC. Protein product: CASSTRDYHNEQFF.